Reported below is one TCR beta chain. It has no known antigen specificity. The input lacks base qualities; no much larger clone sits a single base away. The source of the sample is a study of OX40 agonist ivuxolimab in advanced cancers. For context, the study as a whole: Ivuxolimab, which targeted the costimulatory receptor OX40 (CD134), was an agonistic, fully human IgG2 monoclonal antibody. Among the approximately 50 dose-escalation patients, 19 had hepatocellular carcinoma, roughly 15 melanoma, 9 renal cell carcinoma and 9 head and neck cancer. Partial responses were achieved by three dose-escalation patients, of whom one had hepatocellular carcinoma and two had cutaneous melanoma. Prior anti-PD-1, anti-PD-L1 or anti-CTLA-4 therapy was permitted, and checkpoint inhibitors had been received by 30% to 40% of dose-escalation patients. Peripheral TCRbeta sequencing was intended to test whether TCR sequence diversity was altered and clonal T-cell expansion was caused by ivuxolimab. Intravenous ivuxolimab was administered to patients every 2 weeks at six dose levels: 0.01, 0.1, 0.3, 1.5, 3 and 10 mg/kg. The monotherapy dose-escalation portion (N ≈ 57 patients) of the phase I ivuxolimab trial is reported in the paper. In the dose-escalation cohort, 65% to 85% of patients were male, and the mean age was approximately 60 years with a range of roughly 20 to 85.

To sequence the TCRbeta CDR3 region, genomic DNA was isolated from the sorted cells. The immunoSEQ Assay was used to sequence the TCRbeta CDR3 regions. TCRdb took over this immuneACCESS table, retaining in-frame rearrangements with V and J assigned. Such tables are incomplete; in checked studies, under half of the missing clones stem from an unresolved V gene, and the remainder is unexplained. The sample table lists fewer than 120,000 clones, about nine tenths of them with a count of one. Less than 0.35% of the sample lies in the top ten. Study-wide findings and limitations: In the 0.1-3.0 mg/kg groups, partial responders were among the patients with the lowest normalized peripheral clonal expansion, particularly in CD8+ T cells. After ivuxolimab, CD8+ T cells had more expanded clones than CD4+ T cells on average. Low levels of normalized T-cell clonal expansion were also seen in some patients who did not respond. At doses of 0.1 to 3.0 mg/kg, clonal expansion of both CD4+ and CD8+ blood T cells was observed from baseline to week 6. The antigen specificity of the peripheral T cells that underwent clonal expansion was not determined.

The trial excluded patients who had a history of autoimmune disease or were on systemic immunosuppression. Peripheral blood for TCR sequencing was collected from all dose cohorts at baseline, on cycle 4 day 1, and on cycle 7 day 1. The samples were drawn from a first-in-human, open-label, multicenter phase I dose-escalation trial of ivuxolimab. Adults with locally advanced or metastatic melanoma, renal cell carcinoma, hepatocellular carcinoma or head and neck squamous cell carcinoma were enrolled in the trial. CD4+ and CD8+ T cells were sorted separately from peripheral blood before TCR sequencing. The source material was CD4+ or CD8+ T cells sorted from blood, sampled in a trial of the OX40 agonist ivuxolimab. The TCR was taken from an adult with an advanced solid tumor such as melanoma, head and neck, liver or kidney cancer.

For the CDR3, the sequence is CASSPPWAGDTDTQYF. The DNA is as follows: TGTGCCAGCTCACCACCGTGGGCGGGAGACACAGATACGCAGTATTTT. Here the chain combines TRBV18 and TRBJ2-3; 7 middle bases align to TRBD2. The CDR3 spans 16 residues, from the cysteine through the phenylalanine. The only DNA kept is the CDR3, 48 bases in frame from the first base. V is trimmed back by 0 bases and J by 2 bases, and the junction contains 5 bases that no gene match accounts for. As encoded in the germline V gene, CDR1 is KGHSH while CDR2 is LQKENI.